This TCR beta chain was sequenced for a study of shared clonotypes between healthy human individuals. Notes on the study in general: Rarefaction exposed incomplete sorted-subset sequencing despite large depth.

The repertoire was sequenced with immunoSEQ multiplex PCR; TCRdb's copy has only in-frame clones and lacks some. The sample shows a few million clones, around 93% of them seen only once. Naive-designated CD8 cells lacked CD45RO, were positively enriched for CCR7, and omitted terminally differentiated effector memory CD45RA+ cells. J gave up 7 bases and V 3 bases, and 8 bases lay outside the gene matches. This CDR3 is built from 14 residues. The germline gives CDR1 SNHLY, CDR2 FYNNEI. A remark on this clone: No antigen is known for it.

This chain uses TRBV2 with TRBJ2-7; TRBD1 matches 8 bases. Input material: naive CD8+ T cells from PBMCs. The sequence came from a young man in good health. Some clones in this sample may be carry-over from other donors' samples. CDR3 in amino acids: CASSERQGRREQYF. DNA of the CDR3: TGTGCCAGCAGTGAGCGACAGGGGCGAAGGGAGCAGTACTTC.